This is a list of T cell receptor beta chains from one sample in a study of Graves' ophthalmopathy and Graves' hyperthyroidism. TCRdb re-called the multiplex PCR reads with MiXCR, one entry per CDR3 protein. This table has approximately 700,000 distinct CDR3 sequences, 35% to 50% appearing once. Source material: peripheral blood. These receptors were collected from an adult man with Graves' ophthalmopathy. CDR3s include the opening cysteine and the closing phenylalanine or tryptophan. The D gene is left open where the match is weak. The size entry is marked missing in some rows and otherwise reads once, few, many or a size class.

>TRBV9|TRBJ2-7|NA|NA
TGTGCCAGCAGCGTAGGGGGGAAGAGCTCCTACGAGCAGTACTTC
CASSVGGKSSYEQYF
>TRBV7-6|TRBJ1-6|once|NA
TGTGCCAGCAGTTTTGGGGGGGGAGGCTCACCCCTCCACTTT
CASSFGGGGSPLHF
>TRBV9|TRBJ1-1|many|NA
TGTGCCAGCAGCGTAGTGGACAGCAACACTGAAGCTTTCTTT
CASSVVDSNTEAFF
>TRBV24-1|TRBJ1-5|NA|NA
TGTGCTACCGAACCTGACACCTCCAATCAGCCCCAGCATTTT
CATEPDTSNQPQHF
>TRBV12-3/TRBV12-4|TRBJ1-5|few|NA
TGTGCCAGCATTCGTACAGGGAGGGGGAGCAATCAGCCCCAGCATTTT
CASIRTGRGSNQPQHF
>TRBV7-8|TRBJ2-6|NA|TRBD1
TGTGCCACCGCCTTACCGGGACAGGGACTCTCTGGGGCCAACGTCCTGACTTTC
CATALPGQGLSGANVLTF
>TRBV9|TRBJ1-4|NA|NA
TGTGCCAGCAGTGATCCTGGGGGACGGTTTGAAAAACTGTTTTTT
CASSDPGGRFEKLFF
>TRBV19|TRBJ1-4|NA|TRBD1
TGTGCCAGTAGCGGGAGAGGGGGCAATGAAAAACTGTTTTTT
CASSGRGGNEKLFF
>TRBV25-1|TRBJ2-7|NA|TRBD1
TGTGCTATAGCACCGGGACAGGCCTACGAGCAGTACTTC
CAIAPGQAYEQYF
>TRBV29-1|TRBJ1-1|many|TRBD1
TGCAGCGTTGAGGGGTCTAGGGACAGGGGGCTGAACACTGAAGCTTTCTTT
CSVEGSRDRGLNTEAFF
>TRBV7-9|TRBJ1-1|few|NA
TGTGCCAGCAGCTTAGAGGGAACCCCGGGCACTGAAGCTTTCTTT
CASSLEGTPGTEAFF
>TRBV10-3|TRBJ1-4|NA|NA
TGTGCCAGCAGTGCTGGCGGAGCGACCATTGAAAAACTGTTTTTT
CASSAGGATIEKLFF
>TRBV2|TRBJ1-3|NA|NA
TGTGCCAGCACCCGGGACAGAAACACCATATATTTT
CASTRDRNTIYF
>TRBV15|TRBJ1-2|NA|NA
TGTGCCACCAGCAACGGGGGAGGACAGTCACACACCTTC
CATSNGGGQSHTF
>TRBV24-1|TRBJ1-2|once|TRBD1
TGTGCCACCAGTGACTCGGACAGGGGCTATGGCTACACCTTC
CATSDSDRGYGYTF
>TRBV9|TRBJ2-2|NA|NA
TGTGCCAGCAGCGTAGGGTCACAGGGTAACACCGGGGAGCTGTTTTTT
CASSVGSQGNTGELFF
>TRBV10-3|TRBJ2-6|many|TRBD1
TGTGCCATCAGTTCCGGGACAGGGACTCCTGGGGCCAACGTCCTGACTTTC
CAISSGTGTPGANVLTF
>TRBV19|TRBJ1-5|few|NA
TGTGCCAGTACCCCAAGAGGGGGGGAGACCAATCAGCCCCAGCATTTT
CASTPRGGETNQPQHF
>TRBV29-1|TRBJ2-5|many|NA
TGCAGCGTTGAAACCGATGACTACGAGACCCAGTACTTC
CSVETDDYETQYF
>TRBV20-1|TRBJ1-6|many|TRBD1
TGCAGTGCTAGGGGCCAGGGGGGTTCACCCCTCCACTTT
CSARGQGGSPLHF